This T cell receptor (beta chain) came from a study of T cell responses to AZD1222 COVID-19 vaccine. Study background: Second-dose intervals near 4 or 12 weeks were combined.

Worth noting for this clone: No antigen is known for it.

Germline V lookup: CDR1 LGHNA, CDR2 YSLEER. The CDR3 sequence is 14 residues long. The trim removed 3 bases at V and 5 bases at J, leaving 6 bases unmatched. Libraries were prepared by immunoSEQ multiplex PCR; TCRdb keeps only in-frame clonotypes and omits some of them. The table has about 120,000 clones, approximately 90% seen once; the top ten hold roughly 12%. Whole-study findings and limits: An increase in Spike-specific TCR breadth and depth was observed after two AZD1222 doses. Mostly white British, mostly female donors; authors suggested clonal diversity may be underestimated. Repertoires were obtained only post-peak T cell response.

The source is an adult in good health. The chain carries TRBV4-3 and TRBJ1-1; TRBD1 matches at 7 bases. The starting material was peripheral blood, obtained on day 0 of AZD1222 vaccination. CDR3 nucleotide sequence: TGCGCCAGCAGCCACAACAGGGGCGGGACTGAAGCTTTCTTT. It codes for CASSHNRGGTEAFF.